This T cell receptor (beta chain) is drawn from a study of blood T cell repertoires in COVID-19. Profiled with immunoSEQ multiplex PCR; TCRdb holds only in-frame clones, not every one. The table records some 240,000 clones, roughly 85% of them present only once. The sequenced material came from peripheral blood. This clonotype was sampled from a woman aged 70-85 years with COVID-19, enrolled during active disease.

The CDR3 reads CASSTSRGSTDTQYF. CDR3 in DNA: TGTGCCAGTAGCACGAGCCGGGGTAGCACAGATACGCAGTATTTT. This chain joins TRBV19 and TRBJ2-3; weak D call: TRBD2 (5 bases). The CDR3 length is 15 residues. V was cut by 6 bases and J by 0 bases, with 13 bases left in between. Germline loops: CDR1 LNHDA, CDR2 SQIVND (reference sequence).